This TCR beta chain is from a study of blood T cells in healthy people across ages. Study conclusions and caveats: While age rose, TCR beta diversity per million T cells dropped in a roughly linear way.

Next came a second PCR, run for about 6 to 12 cycles, which used a sample-barcoded 5' primer along with a J-beta primer mix. TCRdb fed the 5' RACE reads into MiXCR, producing one record per CDR3 protein. The data contain about a million distinct CDR3 sequences, around two fifths of them seen just once; the ten biggest clones take up roughly 14%. On this clonotype itself: Antigen specificity is unknown.

CDR3 size: 15 residues. Germline V lookup: CDR1 SGDLS, CDR2 YYNGEE. The V end lost 5 bases, the J end lost 2 bases, and 16 bases lay between the germline ends. The chain couples TRBV9 to TRBJ1-1, with D unclear. The clonotype comes from a man between 18 and 35 years old in good health. Sequenced input: blood. DNA of the CDR3: TGTGCCAGCAGTGCTGGACGGATGAGCAACACTGAAGCTTTCTTT. It encodes CASSAGRMSNTEAFF.